The source of this T cell receptor beta chain is a study of blood T cells in healthy people across ages. Next came a second PCR, run for about 6 to 11 cycles, which used a sample-barcoded 5' primer along with a J-beta primer mix. TCRdb passed the 5' RACE reads through MiXCR, listing each CDR3 protein once. Of fewer than 600,000 distinct CDR3 sequences listed, roughly a quarter are singletons. Separately, the same data were catalogued under a study of T cells of mothers and their children. That work states: With the M1S primer of the second PCR, sample barcodes and 2-4 random nucleotides were added. Mothers gave over 8.5 million TCR beta CDR3 reads each, and children around 2.9 million each.

Sequenced: blood. The TCR sequence derives from a boy aged 2 to 10 in good health.

DNA of the CDR3: TGCGCCAGTCCCTACGGCGGGATAAACTACGAGCAGTACTTC. Translation: CASPYGGINYEQYF. The rearrangement links TRBV4-3 to TRBJ2-7, with a tentative D call TRBD2 (6 bases). The germline gives CDR1 LGHNA, CDR2 YSLEER. Trimming took 9 bases from V and 3 from J, leaving 18 bases between them. This CDR3 region has 14 residues.